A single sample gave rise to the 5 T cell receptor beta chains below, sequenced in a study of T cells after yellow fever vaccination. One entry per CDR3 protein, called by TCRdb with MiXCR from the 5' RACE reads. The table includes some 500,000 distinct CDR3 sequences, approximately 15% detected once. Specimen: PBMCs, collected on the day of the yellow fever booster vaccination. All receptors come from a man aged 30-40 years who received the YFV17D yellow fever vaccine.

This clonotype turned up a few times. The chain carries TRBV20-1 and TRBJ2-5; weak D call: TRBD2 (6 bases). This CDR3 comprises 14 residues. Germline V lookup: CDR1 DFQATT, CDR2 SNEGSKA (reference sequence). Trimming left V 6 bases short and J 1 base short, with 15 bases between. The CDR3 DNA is TGCAGTGCGACGGTGCCGGGACTCCAAGAGACCCAGTACTTC. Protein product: CSATVPGLQETQYF.

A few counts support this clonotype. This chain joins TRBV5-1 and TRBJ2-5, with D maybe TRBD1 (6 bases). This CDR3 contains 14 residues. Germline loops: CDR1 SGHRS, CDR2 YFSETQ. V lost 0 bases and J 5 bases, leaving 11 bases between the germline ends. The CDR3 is CASSLGGPWETQYF. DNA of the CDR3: TGCGCCAGCAGCTTGGGGGGGCCATGGGAGACCCAGTACTTC.

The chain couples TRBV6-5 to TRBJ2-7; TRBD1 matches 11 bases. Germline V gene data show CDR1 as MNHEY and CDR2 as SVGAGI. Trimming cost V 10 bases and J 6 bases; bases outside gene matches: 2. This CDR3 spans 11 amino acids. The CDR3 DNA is TGTGCCATCGGACAGGGGGCCGAGCAGTACTTC. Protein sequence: CAIGQGAEQYF.

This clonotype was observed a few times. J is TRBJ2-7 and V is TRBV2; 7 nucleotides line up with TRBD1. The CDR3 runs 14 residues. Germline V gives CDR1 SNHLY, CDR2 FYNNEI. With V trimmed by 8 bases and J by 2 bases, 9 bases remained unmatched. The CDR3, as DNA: TGTGCCAGCTACTTAGACAGGGCCACCTACGAGCAGTACTTC. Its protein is CASYLDRATYEQYF.

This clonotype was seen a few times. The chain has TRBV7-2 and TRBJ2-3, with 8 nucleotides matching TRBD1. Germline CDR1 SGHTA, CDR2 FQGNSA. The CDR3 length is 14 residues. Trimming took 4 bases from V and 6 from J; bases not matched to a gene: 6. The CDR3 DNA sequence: TGTGCCAGCAGCTCCCAGGGGGCACCCGATACGCAGTATTTT. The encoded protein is CASSSQGAPDTQYF. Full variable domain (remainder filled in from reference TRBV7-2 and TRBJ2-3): GAGVSQSPSNKVTEKGKDVELRCDPISGHTALYWYRQSLGQGLEFLIYFQGNSAPDKSGLPSDRFSAERTGGSVSTLTIQRTQQEDSAVYLCASSSQGAPDTQYFGPGTRLTVL.